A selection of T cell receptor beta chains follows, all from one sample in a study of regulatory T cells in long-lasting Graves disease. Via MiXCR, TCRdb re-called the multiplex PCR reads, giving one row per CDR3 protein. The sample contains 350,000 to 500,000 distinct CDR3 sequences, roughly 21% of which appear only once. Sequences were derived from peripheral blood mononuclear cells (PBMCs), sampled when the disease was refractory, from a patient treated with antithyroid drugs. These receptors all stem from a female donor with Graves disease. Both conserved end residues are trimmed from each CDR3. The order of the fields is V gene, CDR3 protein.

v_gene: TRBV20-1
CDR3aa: SARDELAGEGDTYEQY

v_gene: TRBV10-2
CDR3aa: ASIGRKTYEQY

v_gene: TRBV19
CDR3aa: ASSIGEAKNQPQH

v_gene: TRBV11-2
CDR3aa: ASSPPGGQETQY

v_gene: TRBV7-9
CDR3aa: ASSTRTGPAYEQY

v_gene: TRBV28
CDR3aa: ASSFPDRLNTEAF

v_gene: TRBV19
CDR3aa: ASNRRRYREDTGELF

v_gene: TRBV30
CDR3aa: AGPLAGATNTGELF

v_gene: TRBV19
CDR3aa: ASSINPGLGRARTEAF

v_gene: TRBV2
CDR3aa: ASSPWGTEYSNQPQH

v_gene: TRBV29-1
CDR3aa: SVDDTSSYNEQF

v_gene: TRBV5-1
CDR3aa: ASSLFSVNTEAF

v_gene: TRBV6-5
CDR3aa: ASSYSAGREAF

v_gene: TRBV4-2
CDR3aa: ASSQSPQEFEQY

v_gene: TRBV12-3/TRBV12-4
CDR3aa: ASSLMSGTVEKLF

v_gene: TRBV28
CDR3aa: ASSSDWPGELFFGGGRAETQY

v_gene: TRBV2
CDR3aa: ASRRTGNQPQH

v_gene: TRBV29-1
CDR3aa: SVFGGQSELF

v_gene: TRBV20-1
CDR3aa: SASQMGEETQY

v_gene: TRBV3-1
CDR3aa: AATSGDGYNEQF

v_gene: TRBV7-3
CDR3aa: ASSLRTPGTGELF

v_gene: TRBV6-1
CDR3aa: ASSIDWNTEAF

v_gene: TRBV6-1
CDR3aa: ASSRTGHQPQH

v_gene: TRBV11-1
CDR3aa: ASSRLAGNSYEQY

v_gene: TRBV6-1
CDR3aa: ASSRTFNYGYT

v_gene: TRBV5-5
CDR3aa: ASSLGDRSNEKLF

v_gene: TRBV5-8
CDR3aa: ASSLVGGLYQPQH

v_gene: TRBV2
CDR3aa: ASSIQVPSTDTQY

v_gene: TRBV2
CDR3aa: ASSEFPGTYEQY

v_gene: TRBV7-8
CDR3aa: ASRSGRIGGELF

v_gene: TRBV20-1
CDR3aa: SATSQRELVNEQF

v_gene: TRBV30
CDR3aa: AWSNSRKTQY

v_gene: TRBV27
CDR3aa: ASSSPGLAVHEQY

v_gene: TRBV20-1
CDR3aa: SAMYGAYEQY

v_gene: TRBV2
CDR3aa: ASSLDSGSWSNTQY

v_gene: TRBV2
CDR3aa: ASSVGTSGRGGEQF

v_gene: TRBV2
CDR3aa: ASLGGGAAEAF

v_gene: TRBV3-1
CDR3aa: ASSQDLWQGDTDTQY

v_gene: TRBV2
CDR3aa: ASSAGFDTQY